Below, 29 T cell receptor beta chains from the same sample are listed, as sequenced in a study of cytomegalovirus exposure and HLA in healthy donors. PCR was performed using 60 Vbeta and 13 Jbeta primers. Some clones are missing from TCRdb's copy, which holds only in-frame ones; the method was immunoSEQ multiplex PCR. The data show more than 150,000 clones, around four fifths seen once. The sample consisted of PBMCs. Every receptor here comes from a woman in her twenties or thirties in good health and CMV-seronegative.

The gene calls are TRBV4-2 and TRBJ2-7; D possibly corresponds to TRBD2 (5 bases). The CDR3 contains 16 residues. Per the germline V gene, CDR1 is LGHNA and CDR2 is YNFKEQ. V lost 0 bases and J 0 bases, leaving 12 bases between the germline ends. The CDR3 nucleotides are TGTGCCAGCAGCCAAGAGCCTCCGGCGGGCTCCTACGAGCAGTACTTC. Translating it yields CASSQEPPAGSYEQYF.

The chain links TRBV19 to TRBJ2-3, with D hard to call. V lost 7 bases to trimming and J lost 4 bases, with 6 bases between them. There are 11 residues in the CDR3. Looked up from germline, CDR1 is LNHDA and CDR2 is SQIVND (reference sequence). The CDR3 DNA is TGTGCCAGTAAAAGCGCAGATACGCAGTATTTT. This sequence encodes CASKSADTQYF. Drawing the rest from reference TRBV19 and TRBJ2-3, the complete variable domain is DGGITQSPKYLFRKEGQNVTLSCEQNLNHDAMYWYRQDPGQGLRLIYYSQIVNDFQKGDIAEGYSVSREKKESFPLTVTSAQKNPTAFYLCASKSADTQYFGPGTRLTVL.

The CDR3: CASSSPDRGSEAFF. DNA for the CDR3: TGTGCCAGCAGTTCGCCGGACAGGGGAAGTGAAGCTTTCTTT. The V and J genes are TRBV6-6 and TRBJ1-1; the match to TRBD1 covers 9 bases. CDR1 and CDR2 from the germline V gene are MNHNY and SVGAGI (reference sequence). After removal of 4 bases from V and 7 bases from J, the junction contained 7 bases not matched to a gene. The length of the CDR3 is 14 residues.

This clone was detected only a few times. The rearrangement joins TRBV4-3 to TRBJ2-7; 10 bases line up with TRBD1. Germline CDR1 LGHNA, CDR2 YSLEER. The CDR3 contains 17 residues. V was clipped by 0 bases and J by 5 bases; unmatched bases: 10. This CDR3 reads CASSQDAAGQGSDEQYF. The CDR3 DNA sequence: TGCGCCAGCAGCCAAGACGCGGCGGGACAGGGGTCGGACGAGCAGTACTTC.

This chain links TRBV7-9 with TRBJ2-1, with 10 bases aligning to TRBD2. Germline values: CDR1 SEHNR, CDR2 FQNEAQ (reference sequence). The CDR3 length is 16 residues. V gave up 5 bases and J gave up 4 bases; unmatched junction bases: 8. Written as DNA, the CDR3 is TGTGCCAGCAGCCCACCACTAGCGGGGATTTACAATGAGCAGTTCTTC. It codes for CASSPPLAGIYNEQFF.

As to this clone: No conserved phenylalanine or tryptophan ends this CDR3, so it is likely a read error. The chain recombines TRBV2 with TRBJ2-3; 8 bases are a match to TRBD2. V lost 5 bases to trimming and J lost 6 bases; unmatched junction nucleotides: 7. The germline V gene encodes CDR1 SNHLY and CDR2 FYNNEI. CDR3 size: 14 residues. CDR3 sequence: CASSRQGGGDTQYV. The CDR3 coding sequence is TGTGCCAGCAGTCGGCAGGGCGGGGGGGATACGCAGTATGTT.

This chain joins TRBV4-1 and TRBJ1-2; D not certain. V shed 0 bases and J shed 4 bases, with 12 bases lying between them. Germline V gives CDR1 MGHRA, CDR2 YSYEKL. The CDR3 length is 15 residues. The DNA of the CDR3 is TGCGCCAGCAGCCAAGAGGGCAGGAGCGGCTATGGCTACACCTTC. Protein: CASSQEGRSGYGYTF.

This clone was counted once. The chain employs TRBV27 and TRBJ2-4, with a weak D call TRBD1 (6 bases). Per the germline V gene, CDR1 is MNHEY and CDR2 is SMNVEV (reference sequence). V was pared by 4 bases and J by 0 bases, with 22 bases between. The CDR3 runs 19 residues. CDR3 residues: CASSSSFSLQGEAKNIQYF. For the CDR3, the DNA is TGTGCCAGCAGTTCAAGCTTCAGTTTACAGGGCGAAGCCAAAAACATTCAGTACTTC.

The J gene is TRBJ1-5, the V gene TRBV6-1, with TRBD1 matching 7 bases. Per germline, CDR1 MNHNS and CDR2 SASEGT. The CDR3 is 14 residues long. J gave up 7 bases and V 6 bases, and 9 bases lay outside the gene matches. The CDR3 region is CASRGLQGRQPQHF. CDR3 DNA sequence: TGTGCCAGCAGAGGCCTACAGGGGAGGCAGCCCCAGCATTTT.

J is TRBJ2-2 and V is TRBV6-6; TRBD1 is a possible D gene (5 bases). Germline values: CDR1 MNHNY, CDR2 SVGAGI (reference sequence). This CDR3 has 11 residues. With 10 bases removed from V and 7 bases from J, the gap between germline ends came to 10 bases. The CDR3 bases are TGTGCCACTCAGGGTGTCGGGGAGCTGTTTTTT. Encoded protein: CATQGVGELFF.

The chain is built from TRBV7-9 and TRBJ1-2; tentative D call: TRBD1 (6 bases). This CDR3 comprises 15 residues. CDR1 and CDR2 (germline): SEHNR, FQNEAQ (reference sequence). V dropped 1 base and J dropped 3 bases, with 12 bases sitting between them. CDR3 nucleotides: TGTGCCAGCAGCTTAGAGCAGGGGTTGCACTATGGCTACACCTTC. As protein: CASSLEQGLHYGYTF.

This chain joins TRBV2 and TRBJ2-2; 12 nucleotides line up with TRBD2. Germline values: CDR1 SNHLY, CDR2 FYNNEI. The junction had 9 bases not matched to a gene; V was cut back by 3 bases and J by 1 base. The CDR3 covers 19 residues. CDR3 in amino acids: CASSETSGGPLLNTGELFF. The CDR3 DNA follows: TGTGCCAGCAGTGAGACTAGCGGGGGTCCCCTATTGAACACCGGGGAGCTGTTTTTT.

The V and J genes are TRBV15 and TRBJ1-2; tentative D call: TRBD1 (6 bases). This CDR3 contains 15 residues. Germline V gene sequence: CDR1 LNHNV, CDR2 YYDKDF (reference sequence). The V end lost 0 bases, the J end lost 9 bases, and 17 bases lay between the germline ends. CDR3 bases: TGTGCCACCAGCAGAGATCAGGGACAAGGGCAGAGCTACACCTTC. It is translated as CATSRDQGQGQSYTF.

The chain is built from TRBV4-2 and TRBJ1-5, with 7 bases that match TRBD1. The CDR3 consists of 16 residues. The germline V gene has CDR1 LGHNA and CDR2 YNFKEQ. V was pared by 4 bases and J by 2 bases, with 8 bases of the junction left unmatched. Here the CDR3 DNA reads TGTGCCAGCAGCCTAGAGACAGGGATAGGCAATCAGCCCCAGCATTTT. Amino acids: CASSLETGIGNQPQHF.

The genes are TRBV6-5 and TRBJ2-4; 9 bases line up with TRBD2. The CDR3 contains 15 residues. Germline V gene sequence: CDR1 MNHEY, CDR2 SVGAGI. V gave up 4 bases and J gave up 6 bases; unmatched junction bases: 7. CDR3 amino acids: CASSSSGASLNIQYF. For the CDR3, the DNA is TGTGCCAGCAGTTCTAGCGGGGCGTCGCTAAACATTCAGTACTTC.

The rearrangement uses TRBV5-1 and TRBJ2-7; TRBD2 matches 10 bases. The germline CDR1 and CDR2 sequences are SGHRS and YFSETQ. The junction had 12 bases not matched to a gene; V was cut back by 9 bases and J by 0 bases. This CDR3 region has 16 residues. CDR3 sequence (DNA): TGCGCCATACCAGGAGCGGGGGGGTTGAGCTCCTACGAGCAGTACTTC. Protein product: CAIPGAGGLSSYEQYF.

The table lists this clone with a few counts. The genes are TRBV10-1 and TRBJ1-1; D not resolved. Trimming took off 2 bases at V and 3 bases at J, with 10 bases between the two ends. Germline CDR1 reads WNHNN; CDR2 reads SYGVQD (reference sequence). The CDR3 covers 14 residues. The DNA for the CDR3 is TGCGCCAGCAGTGAGACAATCTTGTACACTGAAGCTTTCTTT. Translation: CASSETILYTEAFF.

The rearrangement uses TRBV15 and TRBJ1-2; D ambiguous. The CDR3 sequence is 12 residues long. Trimming stripped 5 bases from V and 9 bases from J, with 13 bases between. The germline CDR1 and CDR2 sequences are LNHNV and YYDKDF (reference sequence). This CDR3 reads CATSPGESSYTF. For the CDR3, the DNA is TGTGCCACCAGCCCGGGAGAAAGCAGCTACACCTTC.

The chain recombines TRBV7-9 with TRBJ1-4; 7 nucleotides align to TRBD1. J gave up 8 bases and V 5 bases, and 8 bases lay outside the gene matches. The germline V gene encodes CDR1 SEHNR and CDR2 FQNEAQ (reference sequence). The CDR3 consists of 14 residues. This chain's CDR3 is CASSQQGRQEKLFF. DNA for the CDR3: TGTGCCAGCAGCCAACAGGGGAGACAAGAAAAACTGTTTTTT.

The chain joins TRBV27 to TRBJ1-4; the D gene is possibly TRBD1 (6 bases). CDR3 length: 14 residues. Per the germline V gene, CDR1 is MNHEY and CDR2 is SMNVEV (reference sequence). Trimming took 6 bases from V and 4 from J, leaving 12 bases between them. CDR3 nucleotides: TGTGCCAGCAGGCCAGGGGTCATTAATGAAAAACTGTTTTTT. As protein: CASRPGVINEKLFF.

The rearrangement joins TRBV18 to TRBJ2-7; D not certain. The V gene lost 3 bases and the J gene lost 0 bases, with 9 bases spanning the gap. The CDR3 runs 14 residues. Germline lookup yields CDR1 KGHSH and CDR2 LQKENI. The CDR3 bases are TGTGCCAGCTCACCCCTCCCTAGCTCCTACGAGCAGTACTTC. It translates to CASSPLPSSYEQYF.

The chain uses TRBV7-3 and TRBJ2-7; D is ambiguous. V gave up 1 base and J gave up 0 bases, with 10 bases separating them. Germline V gene data show CDR1 as SGHTA and CDR2 as FQGTGA. The CDR3 is 15 residues long. The CDR3, as DNA: TGTGCCAGCAGCTTAAGACAAGGCCCCTCCTACGAGCAGTACTTC. Protein: CASSLRQGPSYEQYF.

The chain couples TRBV6-5 to TRBJ2-7; weak D call: TRBD1 (5 bases). This CDR3 comprises 13 residues. The germline V gene has CDR1 MNHEY and CDR2 SVGAGI. Trimming shortened V by 0 bases and J by 3 bases, and 6 bases separated the two germline ends. The chain's CDR3 is CASSYSDSYEQYF. The CDR3 nucleotides read TGTGCCAGCAGTTACTCTGACAGCTACGAGCAGTACTTC.

This sequence joins TRBV2 and TRBJ2-7, with 8 bases matching TRBD1. Trimming cost V 7 bases and J 5 bases; bases outside gene matches: 10. The CDR3 loop spans 14 amino acids. Germline V CDR1 and CDR2: SNHLY, FYNNEI. CDR3 DNA sequence: TGTGCCAGCAAAGCTAGGACAGGGAAGGACGAGCAGTACTTC. Its translation: CASKARTGKDEQYF.

The chain employs TRBV18 and TRBJ1-1; D is undetermined. V lost 3 bases, J lost 2 bases, and 13 bases lay in between. This CDR3 is 15 amino acids long. Germline loops: CDR1 KGHSH, CDR2 LQKENI. The CDR3 bases are TGTGCCAGCTCACCCCTCCCGACACGTAACACTGAAGCTTTCTTT. This translates into CASSPLPTRNTEAFF.

V usage is TRBV2 and J usage is TRBJ1-2, with D unresolved. The CDR3 consists of 12 residues. The germline gives CDR1 SNHLY, CDR2 FYNNEI. V was shortened by 7 bases and J by 4 bases, with 10 bases between the two germline ends. CDR3 in amino acids: CASINRSYGYTF. CDR3 bases: TGTGCCAGCATAAATCGCAGCTATGGCTACACCTTC.

The rearrangement links TRBV5-1 to TRBJ1-1; TRBD1 is a possible D gene (5 bases). Trimming took 2 bases from V and 7 from J, leaving 15 bases between them. The CDR3 length is 14 residues. Germline CDR1 SGHRS, CDR2 YFSETQ. CDR3 protein: CASSLSQGSDEAFF. CDR3 sequence (DNA): TGCGCCAGCAGCTTATCTCAGGGTTCGGATGAAGCTTTCTTT.

This clone was seen only a few times. The rearrangement uses TRBV19 and TRBJ2-7, with D possibly TRBD1 on 5 matching bases. CDR3 length: 13 amino acids. Germline-derived CDR1 and CDR2 are LNHDA and SQIVND (reference sequence). With 5 bases removed from V and 2 bases from J, the gap between germline ends came to 10 bases. This CDR3 reads CASSPGKAYEQYF. CDR3 bases: TGTGCCAGTAGTCCAGGGAAAGCCTACGAGCAGTACTTC.

The V and J genes are TRBV7-3 and TRBJ2-3; TRBD1 matches 7 bases. After removal of 9 bases from V and 0 bases from J, the junction contained 3 bases not matched to a gene. The CDR3 is 13 amino acids. The germline gives CDR1 SGHTA, CDR2 FQGTGA. DNA of the CDR3: TGTGCCAGTGGGGACAGAAGCACAGATACGCAGTATTTT. As protein: CASGDRSTDTQYF.